What follows are 15 T cell receptor beta chains derived from one specimen sequenced in a study of identical twins. TCRdb redid the calling of the 5' RACE reads with MiXCR, one entry per CDR3 protein. The sample lists 450,000 or so distinct CDR3 sequences; more than 20% were seen once. The same sample was also studied in work on T cells expressing NK-cell markers.

The sample consisted of CD4+ T cells sorted from blood. The receptors were gathered from a woman under 30 in good health.

This clonotype was detected many times. The V call is TRBV3-1, the J call TRBJ2-3; D call uncertain. The CDR3 has 12 residues. The germline gives CDR1 LGHDT, CDR2 YNNKEL (reference sequence). Trimming cost V 0 bases and J 6 bases, with 4 bases left between them. Written as DNA, the CDR3 is TGTGCCAGCAGCCAAGATCGGGATACGCAGTATTTT. Translating it yields CASSQDRDTQYF.

This clonotype was seen just once. V is TRBV12-3 or TRBV12-4 and J is TRBJ1-4, with 9 bases that match TRBD1. With 6 bases clipped from V and 8 bases from J, the junction kept 16 bases outside the gene matches. This CDR3 has 17 residues. The CDR3 bases are TGTGCCAGCAGCGTAACTAGACCGGGACAGGGATACGAAAAACTGTTTTTT. It codes for CASSVTRPGQGYEKLFF.

The chain links TRBV12-3 or TRBV12-4 to TRBJ2-1, with D tentatively TRBD2 (5 bases). The CDR3 loop spans 16 amino acids. V shed 6 bases and J shed 0 bases, with 15 bases lying between them. In DNA form, the CDR3 reads TGTGCCAGCAGGACGTTAGCGTTTAGCTCCTACAATGAGCAGTTCTTC. Its translation: CASRTLAFSSYNEQFF.

This chain connects TRBV19 to TRBJ1-5; tentative D call: TRBD1 (5 bases). The CDR3 consists of 14 residues. Germline assignment: CDR1 LNHDA and CDR2 SQIVND (reference sequence). The V end lost 5 bases, the J end lost 4 bases, and 12 bases lay between the germline ends. In DNA form, the CDR3 reads TGTGCCAGTAGTTGGAGGGGAGCAAATCAGCCCCAGCATTTT. This encodes CASSWRGANQPQHF. Using reference TRBV19 and TRBJ1-5 for the parts outside the CDR3, the full variable domain is DGGITQSPKYLFRKEGQNVTLSCEQNLNHDAMYWYRQDPGQGLRLIYYSQIVNDFQKGDIAEGYSVSREKKESFPLTVTSAQKNPTAFYLCASSWRGANQPQHFGDGTRLSIL.

This clonotype was counted only a few times. This chain joins TRBV6-5 and TRBJ2-7; 9 bases map to TRBD2. V was pared by 2 bases and J by 1 base, with 3 bases of the junction left unmatched. This CDR3 region has 15 residues. CDR1 and CDR2 (germline): MNHEY, SVGAGI. The CDR3 coding sequence is TGTGCCAGCAGTTACGATAGCGGGAGATCCTACGAGCAGTACTTC. The encoded protein is CASSYDSGRSYEQYF.

Concerning this clonotype: Given a much more abundant clone one base away, this may be a read error. The CDR3 DNA follows: TGTGCCAGCTCACCGGCACAGGGCTACGAGCAGTACTTC. Protein: CASSPAQGYEQYF. The rearrangement uses TRBV18 and TRBJ2-7; perhaps TRBD1 as D (6 bases). The CDR3 covers 13 residues. The V end lost 3 bases, the J end lost 3 bases, and 9 bases lay between the germline ends. Germline CDR1 and CDR2: KGHSH and LQKENI.

The V and J genes are TRBV5-1 and TRBJ2-2; D might be TRBD2 (5 bases). The V end was cut by 0 bases, the J end by 5 bases, with 8 bases between. This CDR3 spans 14 amino acids. Germline V lookup: CDR1 SGHRS, CDR2 YFSETQ. CDR3 bases: TGCGCCAGCAGCTTGGTGAGGGTGACCGGGGAGCTGTTTTTT. It translates to CASSLVRVTGELFF. Full variable domain (rest looked up from reference TRBV5-1 and TRBJ2-2): KAGVTQTPRYLIKTRGQQVTLSCSPISGHRSVSWYQQTPGQGLQFLFEYFSETQRNKGNFPGRFSGRQFSNSRSEMNVSTLELGDSALYLCASSLVRVTGELFFGEGSRLTVL.

This chain links TRBV3-1 with TRBJ1-4; unclear D gene. The length of the CDR3 is 13 residues. CDR1 and CDR2 from the germline V gene are LGHDT and YNNKEL (reference sequence). Trimming shortened V by 4 bases and J by 10 bases, and 13 bases separated the two germline ends. The CDR3 here is CASSPTRVAKLFF. In DNA, the CDR3 is TGTGCCAGCAGCCCCACGAGGGTGGCAAAACTGTTTTTT. Full variable domain (missing parts from reference TRBV3-1 and TRBJ1-4): DTAVSQTPKYLVTQMGNDKSIKCEQNLGHDTMYWYKQDSKKFLKIMFSYNNKELIINETVPNRFSPKSPDKAHLNLHINSLELGDSAVYFCASSPTRVAKLFFGSGTQLSVL.

The chain combines TRBV20-1 with TRBJ2-1; TRBD1 aligns across 7 bases. J lost 8 bases, V lost 5 bases, and 3 bases had no gene match. Germline lookup yields CDR1 DFQATT and CDR2 SNEGSKA (reference sequence). CDR3 size: 11 residues. The CDR3 DNA is TGCAGTGCTTCTCAGGGGGATGAGCAGTTCTTC. Translating gives CSASQGDEQFF.

The V call is TRBV18, the J call TRBJ1-2; 7 positions agree with TRBD1. With V trimmed by 8 bases and J by 7 bases, 7 bases remained unmatched. CDR1 and CDR2 from the germline V gene are KGHSH and LQKENI. The CDR3 is made up of 12 amino acids. For the CDR3, the DNA is TGTGCCAGCACTCTGACAGGGTCTGGCTACACCTTC. It yields the protein CASTLTGSGYTF.

This clonotype was counted between two and nine times. The CDR3 sequence is CASSRGQGAFYGYTF. The CDR3 DNA follows: TGTGCCAGCAGCCGTGGACAGGGGGCCTTCTATGGCTACACCTTC. The chain links TRBV27 to TRBJ1-2; 11 bases align to TRBD1. The germline V gene encodes CDR1 MNHEY and CDR2 SMNVEV (reference sequence). This CDR3 region has 15 residues. V gave up 6 bases and J gave up 4 bases; unmatched junction bases: 7.

This clonotype was observed a handful of times. The chain combines TRBV12-3 or TRBV12-4 with TRBJ2-2, with D uncertain. The CDR3 is 14 residues long. Trimming removed 1 base from V and 4 bases from J, with 7 bases in between. The CDR3 sequence: CASSLGPSTGELFF. The CDR3 coding sequence is TGTGCCAGCAGTTTAGGCCCCAGCACCGGGGAGCTGTTTTTT.

The genes are TRBV14 and TRBJ2-7; 9 nucleotides align to TRBD1. V shed 3 bases, J shed 4 bases, and the junction held 13 bases outside the gene matches. This CDR3 has 17 amino acids. CDR1 and CDR2 from the germline V gene are SGHDN and FVKESK. CDR3 nucleotides: TGTGCCAGCAGCCACCTAACCGGGACAGGGAATGGTTACGAGCAGTACTTC. It specifies CASSHLTGTGNGYEQYF.

Ten or more counts support this clonotype. The chain couples TRBV20-1 to TRBJ2-1; 11 bases align to TRBD1. Germline CDR1 reads DFQATT; CDR2 reads SNEGSKA (reference sequence). The CDR3 has 14 amino acids. After removal of 3 bases from V and 10 bases from J, the junction contained 8 bases not matched to a gene. CDR3 residues: CSASKGTGGGEQFF. DNA for the CDR3: TGCAGTGCTAGTAAGGGGACAGGGGGAGGAGAGCAGTTCTTC.

Only a few counts were recorded for this clonotype. The rearrangement links TRBV11-1 to TRBJ1-1; tentatively, D is TRBD1 (6 bases). The CDR3 is 18 amino acids. Germline CDR1 and CDR2: SGHAT and FQDESV (reference sequence). The V gene lost 1 base and the J gene lost 3 bases, with 21 bases spanning the gap. CDR3 DNA: TGTGCCAGCAGCTTAGAGATTGGCCGGGGGCCGGGGCACACTGAAGCTTTCTTT. It codes for CASSLEIGRGPGHTEAFF.